These 29 T cell receptor beta chains share one sample of origin, sequenced in a study of OX40 agonist ivuxolimab in advanced cancers. The repertoire was sequenced with immunoSEQ multiplex PCR; TCRdb's copy has only in-frame clones and lacks some. The data contain approximately 70,000 clones, roughly 88% of them seen just once; the ten biggest clones take up approximately 7%. The sample in question was CD4+ or CD8+ T cells sorted from blood, obtained in a trial of the OX40 agonist ivuxolimab. All receptors derive from an adult with an advanced solid tumor such as melanoma, head and neck, liver or kidney cancer.

This clone appeared a single time. The chain combines TRBV14 with TRBJ2-5, with 8 bases aligning to TRBD2. The CDR3 totals 15 residues. Unmatched junction bases numbered 5, after V lost 2 bases and J lost 3 bases. Per germline, CDR1 SGHDN and CDR2 FVKESK. CDR3 nucleotide sequence: TGTGCCAGCAGCCAATTTCGGACTAGCAAAGAGACCCAGTACTTC. This sequence encodes CASSQFRTSKETQYF.

This chain links TRBV9 with TRBJ2-7, with a tentative D call TRBD2 (5 bases). The CDR3 is 16 residues long. From germline, CDR1 is SGDLS and CDR2 YYNGEE. Trimming left V 0 bases short and J 0 bases short, with 13 bases between. In DNA form, the CDR3 reads TGTGCCAGCAGCGTAGATAGAGCGGCAAGCTCCTACGAGCAGTACTTC. This gives the protein CASSVDRAASSYEQYF.

This rearrangement joins TRBV10-3 to TRBJ2-1; no firm D call. The germline CDR1 and CDR2 sequences are ENHRY and SYGVKD. V was trimmed by 2 bases and J by 8 bases, leaving 10 bases between them. This CDR3 spans 13 amino acids. The CDR3 coding sequence is TGTGCCATCAGTGAGCGGAGCGTCCATGAGCAGTTCTTC. Amino acid sequence: CAISERSVHEQFF.

This clone was detected only once. V is TRBV6-1 and J is TRBJ2-3; 10 nucleotides match TRBD1. This CDR3 is 14 amino acids long. V shed 6 bases and J 1 base; nucleotides not matched to a gene: 1. CDR1 is MNHNS, CDR2 SASEGT, per germline. The CDR3 sequence is CASSGTGGTDTQYF. The CDR3 DNA is TGTGCCAGCAGCGGGACAGGGGGCACAGATACGCAGTATTTT.

The rearrangement joins TRBV18 to TRBJ1-5, with D perhaps TRBD1 (5 bases). CDR3 size: 14 residues. The germline V gene has CDR1 KGHSH and CDR2 LQKENI. Deletions cut 8 bases from V and 4 bases from J, with 15 bases between. Written as DNA, the CDR3 is TGTGCCAGCCAACTGCCCGGGGGAAATCAGCCCCAGCATTTT. Protein sequence: CASQLPGGNQPQHF. The whole variable domain, remainder taken from reference TRBV18 and TRBJ1-5, is NAGVMQNPRHLVRRRGQEARLRCSPMKGHSHVYWYRQLPEEGLKFMVYLQKENIIDESGMPKERFSAEFPKEGPSILRIQQVVRGDSAAYFCASQLPGGNQPQHFGDGTRLSIL.

The V and J genes are TRBV4-3 and TRBJ2-3; 10 bases are a match to TRBD2. The CDR3 is 18 residues long. The junction had 7 bases not matched to a gene; V was cut back by 0 bases and J by 1 base. Germline V lookup: CDR1 LGHNA, CDR2 YSLEER. The CDR3 spells CASSQERTSGGRTDTQYF. CDR3 sequence (DNA): TGCGCCAGCAGCCAAGAGCGGACTAGCGGAGGGCGCACAGATACGCAGTATTTT.

The chain has TRBV6-6 and TRBJ1-1; TRBD1 is a possible D gene (6 bases). Germline V gene lookup returns CDR1 MNHNY and CDR2 SVGAGI (reference sequence). The CDR3 is 12 residues long. Trimming removed 5 bases from V and 4 bases from J, with 8 bases in between. CDR3 amino acids: CASSQGFTEAFF. The CDR3 coding sequence is TGTGCCAGCAGTCAGGGGTTCACTGAAGCTTTCTTT.

The chain joins TRBV6-5 to TRBJ1-1, with unresolved D. V lost 5 bases to trimming and J lost 5 bases, with 15 bases between them. There are 14 residues in the CDR3. Germline-derived CDR1 and CDR2 are MNHEY and SVGAGI. The CDR3 protein is CASSPTDHFTEAFF. In nucleotides, the CDR3 is TGTGCCAGCAGTCCTACAGATCACTTTACTGAAGCTTTCTTT.

This chain uses TRBV13 with TRBJ1-2; tentatively, D is TRBD1 (5 bases). The CDR3 length is 13 residues. Germline V gene data show CDR1 as PRHDT and CDR2 as FYEKMQ (reference sequence). Trimming removed 0 bases from V and 6 bases from J, with 8 bases in between. CDR3 sequence: CASSLGEGHGYTF. CDR3 in DNA: TGTGCCAGCAGCTTAGGTGAGGGGCATGGCTACACCTTC.

V and J are TRBV19 and TRBJ2-2; D remains unclear. Germline loops: CDR1 LNHDA, CDR2 SQIVND (reference sequence). V lost 5 bases and J 8 bases, leaving 9 bases between the germline ends. CDR3 length: 12 residues. The DNA for the CDR3 is TGTGCCAGTAGTGTAGGAGTGGGGGAGCTGTTTTTT. This gives the protein CASSVGVGELFF.

V and J are TRBV5-1 and TRBJ1-3; D is uncertain. The CDR3 loop spans 14 amino acids. CDR1 and CDR2 (germline): SGHRS, YFSETQ. Trimming removed 5 bases from V and 2 bases from J, with 11 bases in between. The CDR3 region is CASSGQPTGNTIYF. For the CDR3, the DNA is TGCGCCAGCAGTGGCCAACCAACTGGAAACACCATATATTTT.

V usage is TRBV15 and J usage is TRBJ2-5; D perhaps matches TRBD1 (6 bases). The V and J ends lost 3 bases and 2 bases respectively, with 13 bases between them. The CDR3 is 15 residues long. Germline V gives CDR1 LNHNV, CDR2 YYDKDF (reference sequence). CDR3 DNA: TGTGCCACCAGCAGTACCGGGACAATTCAAGAGACCCAGTACTTC. This sequence encodes CATSSTGTIQETQYF.

This chain joins TRBV5-5 and TRBJ2-5; D is uncertain. The germline CDR1 and CDR2 sequences are SGHKS and YYEKEE (reference sequence). This CDR3 has 14 amino acids. Between the trimmed V and J ends, which lost 0 bases and 5 bases, there was a span of 11 bases. The CDR3 region is CASSLGSGLETQYF. CDR3 coding DNA: TGTGCCAGCAGCTTGGGATCCGGGCTGGAGACCCAGTACTTC.

The chain is built from TRBV29-1 and TRBJ1-1; the D gene is possibly TRBD1 (5 bases). CDR3 length: 13 amino acids. The germline V and J ends were trimmed by 3 bases and 6 bases, with 14 bases remaining between them. Per the germline V gene, CDR1 is SQVTM and CDR2 is ANQGSEA. CDR3: CSVDVGGVAEAFF. CDR3 sequence (DNA): TGCAGCGTTGACGTGGGGGGGGTCGCTGAAGCTTTCTTT.

The chain has TRBV7-9 and TRBJ1-2, with 10 bases matching TRBD1. The CDR3 spans 13 residues. J was trimmed by 10 bases and V by 5 bases; bases with no gene match: 7. The germline V gene has CDR1 SEHNR and CDR2 FQNEAQ (reference sequence). The CDR3 protein is CASSTPGQGPYTF. The CDR3 DNA reads as TGTGCCAGCAGCACCCCGGGACAGGGGCCCTACACCTTC. Filled out from reference TRBV7-9 and TRBJ1-2, the complete variable domain reads DTGVSQNPRHKITKRGQNVTFRCDPISEHNRLYWYRQTLGQGPEFLTYFQNEAQLEKSRLLSDRFSAERPKGSFSTLEIQRTEQGDSAMYLCASSTPGQGPYTFGSGTRLTVV.

The chain links TRBV6-6 to TRBJ2-7; 15 nucleotides match TRBD2. Per the germline V gene, CDR1 is MNHNY and CDR2 is SVGAGI (reference sequence). J was trimmed by 4 bases and V by 6 bases; bases with no gene match: 7. The CDR3 consists of 16 residues. CDR3 coding DNA: TGTGCCAGCAGCCTTCGGGGACTAGCGGGAGGATACGAGCAGTACTTC. This encodes CASSLRGLAGGYEQYF.

The chain is built from TRBV18 and TRBJ2-7; tentatively, D is TRBD1 (6 bases). Germline assignment: CDR1 KGHSH and CDR2 LQKENI. The ends were cut back, 3 bases at V and 3 bases at J, with 9 bases in the middle. The CDR3 sequence is 13 residues long. The CDR3 is CASSPRQVYEQYF. The DNA of the CDR3 is TGTGCCAGCTCACCTCGACAGGTCTACGAGCAGTACTTC.

This clone was found a few times. The chain couples TRBV2 to TRBJ1-1, with unresolved D. This CDR3 is built from 11 residues. V lost 10 bases to trimming and J lost 1 base, with 7 bases between them. Germline-derived CDR1 and CDR2 are SNHLY and FYNNEI. The CDR3 DNA reads TGTGCCATTAGGTGGAACACTGAAGCTTTCTTT. It is translated as CAIRWNTEAFF.

The chain joins TRBV2 to TRBJ1-6; D gene unclear. CDR1 is SNHLY and CDR2 is FYNNEI in the germline V gene. The CDR3 runs to 14 residues. V lost 6 bases, J lost 0 bases, and 6 bases lay in between. The CDR3 DNA follows: TGTGCCAGCAGGGGCAGCTCCTATAATTCACCCCTCCACTTT. As protein: CASRGSSYNSPLHF.

A note on this clone: One end of the junction is discordant with germline, which a read error may explain. The chain couples TRBV7-7 to TRBJ2-1; no clear D gene. Germline loops: CDR1 SSHAT, CDR2 FNYEAQ (reference sequence). The CDR3 totals 14 residues. CDR3 sequence: CASSLAPFGNEQFF. In nucleotides, the CDR3 is TGTGCTAGCAGCTTAGCCCCGTTCGGTAACGAGCAGTTCTTC.

This clone was counted a few times. The chain couples TRBV7-8 to TRBJ2-7, with 7 bases that match TRBD1. V was clipped by 1 base and J by 1 base; unmatched bases: 7. Per the germline V gene, CDR1 is SGHVS and CDR2 is FQNEAQ. The CDR3 contains 16 residues. The DNA for the CDR3 is TGTGCCAGCAGCTTAGTTAACGTCAGGGGGTCCTACGAGCAGTACTTC. It is translated as CASSLVNVRGSYEQYF.

This chain links TRBV27 with TRBJ2-1, with a weak D call TRBD2 (6 bases). Germline CDR1 and CDR2: MNHEY and SMNVEV (reference sequence). Deletions cut 2 bases from V and 9 bases from J, with 8 bases between. This CDR3 contains 12 residues. The CDR3 DNA follows: TGTGCCAGCAGTTTAGGAGGGGCTGAGCAGTTCTTC. Translation gives CASSLGGAEQFF.

The chain is built from TRBV18 and TRBJ2-7; D unresolved. The CDR3 contains 12 residues. V was shortened by 3 bases and J by 6 bases, with 9 bases between the two germline ends. Germline loops: CDR1 KGHSH, CDR2 LQKENI. CDR3: CASSPRQAEQYF. CDR3 in DNA: TGTGCCAGCTCACCTAGACAAGCCGAGCAGTACTTC.

The genes are TRBV5-4 and TRBJ1-6, with D possibly TRBD1 on 6 matching bases. V was pared by 2 bases and J by 9 bases, with 18 bases between. Germline V gives CDR1 SGHNT, CDR2 YYREEE (reference sequence). The CDR3 extends over 16 amino acids. For the CDR3, the DNA is TGTGCCAGCAGCTTATTTTCACGGGGCAGGGGTTCACCCCTCCACTTT. Its protein product is CASSLFSRGRGSPLHF.

The V call is TRBV18, the J call TRBJ1-2, with D tentatively TRBD1 (5 bases). V gave up 1 base and J gave up 7 bases, with 16 bases separating them. The length of the CDR3 is 15 residues. Germline V lookup: CDR1 KGHSH, CDR2 LQKENI. CDR3 bases: TGTGCCAGCTCACCACTCCTAGGGGCCGACAGTGGCTACACCTTC. Its translation: CASSPLLGADSGYTF.

The chain joins TRBV2 to TRBJ2-7, with 10 bases aligning to TRBD2. The ends lost 5 bases at V and 3 bases at J; junction bases unmatched: 4. There are 14 residues in the CDR3. In germline, CDR1 is SNHLY, CDR2 FYNNEI. The CDR3 sequence is CASSRTSGLYEQYF. CDR3 DNA sequence: TGTGCCAGCAGTAGGACTAGCGGCCTCTACGAGCAGTACTTC.

The gene calls are TRBV4-1 and TRBJ1-2; tentatively, D is TRBD1 (5 bases). Germline V gene data show CDR1 as MGHRA and CDR2 as YSYEKL. With 3 bases removed from V and 4 bases from J, the gap between germline ends came to 15 bases. The CDR3 runs 15 residues. The DNA for the CDR3 is TGCGCCAGCAGCCATCCCGTCCGGGGGGTCTATGGCTACACCTTC. It encodes CASSHPVRGVYGYTF.

This chain uses TRBV11-1 with TRBJ1-6; perhaps TRBD1 as D (6 bases). Between the trimmed V and J ends, which lost 5 bases and 11 bases, there was a span of 16 bases. The CDR3 is 14 amino acids. In germline, CDR1 is SGHAT, CDR2 FQDESV (reference sequence). This chain's CDR3 is CASSPTGRGAPLHF. CDR3 DNA sequence: TGTGCCAGCAGCCCAACAGGGAGGGGAGCACCCCTCCACTTT.

The chain recombines TRBV2 with TRBJ1-4, with 9 bases identical to TRBD1. The CDR3 covers 15 residues. Per the germline V gene, CDR1 is SNHLY and CDR2 is FYNNEI. The J segment lost 5 bases and the V segment lost 6 bases, leaving 7 bases of the junction unmatched. The chain's CDR3 is CASRGTGIRNEKLFF. As DNA, the CDR3 is TGTGCCAGCAGAGGGACAGGGATTCGCAATGAAAAACTGTTTTTT. The complete variable domain, with remaining parts taken from reference TRBV2 and TRBJ1-4, reads EPEVTQTPSHQVTQMGQEVILRCVPISNHLYFYWYRQILGQKVEFLVSFYNNEISEKSEIFDDQFSVERPDGSNFTLKIRSTKLEDSAMYFCASRGTGIRNEKLFFGSGTQLSVL.